Listed below are T cell receptor beta chains from one sample, sequenced in a study of T cell responses to AZD1222 COVID-19 vaccine. TCRdb's table, derived via immunoSEQ multiplex PCR, lists solely in-frame clones and lacks some. This sample has 130,000 to 150,000 clones, with more than 70% found just once. The starting material was peripheral blood, obtained on day 0 of AZD1222 vaccination. The receptor source for this set is an adult in good health. Each CDR3 is given with its conserved first and last residue. A D gene is named only where the DNA matches it firmly. Rows give clone size only sometimes, using once, few, many, or a class for an expanded clone.

clone size: .
D gene: TRBD2
V gene: TRBV19
J gene: TRBJ2-1
CDR3 protein: CASSVSGTTNEQFF
CDR3 DNA: TGTGCCAGTAGTGTATCCGGGACTACTAATGAGCAGTTCTTC

clone size: .
D gene: .
V gene: TRBV6-5
J gene: TRBJ1-1
CDR3 protein: CASSYEGVSAEAFF
CDR3 DNA: TGTGCCAGCAGTTACGAGGGGGTATCGGCTGAAGCTTTCTTT

clone size: few
D gene: .
V gene: TRBV30
J gene: TRBJ1-5
CDR3 protein: CAWSEKGWGNQPQHF
CDR3 DNA: TGTGCCTGGAGTGAGAAGGGATGGGGCAATCAGCCCCAGCATTTT

clone size: .
D gene: TRBD2
V gene: TRBV6-4
J gene: TRBJ2-1
CDR3 protein: CASSDGLVRFF
CDR3 DNA: TGTGCCAGCAGTGACGGACTAGTGCGGTTCTTC

clone size: .
D gene: .
V gene: TRBV7-8
J gene: TRBJ2-5
CDR3 protein: CASTSQTGTSQETQYF
CDR3 DNA: TGTGCCAGCACGTCCCAGACGGGGACATCCCAAGAGACCCAGTACTTC

clone size: .
D gene: .
V gene: TRBV7-2
J gene: TRBJ2-4
CDR3 protein: CASSLGVMGPNF
CDR3 DNA: TGTGCCAGCAGCTTAGGTGTTATGGGCCCCAACTTC

clone size: .
D gene: .
V gene: TRBV29-1
J gene: TRBJ1-1
CDR3 protein: CSGISGLRNTEAFF
CDR3 DNA: TGCAGCGGCATATCGGGACTCCGGAACACTGAAGCTTTCTTT

clone size: .
D gene: .
V gene: TRBV6-5
J gene: TRBJ1-2
CDR3 protein: CASMGGVGYGYTF
CDR3 DNA: TGTGCCAGCATGGGCGGGGTGGGCTATGGCTACACCTTC

clone size: once
D gene: .
V gene: TRBV9
J gene: TRBJ1-4
CDR3 protein: CASSAQGLREKLFF
CDR3 DNA: TGTGCCAGCAGCGCCCAGGGTTTGCGTGAAAAACTGTTTTTT

clone size: .
D gene: .
V gene: TRBV2
J gene: TRBJ1-2
CDR3 protein: CASSILANYGYTF
CDR3 DNA: TGTGCCAGCAGTATCCTAGCGAACTATGGCTACACCTTC

clone size: .
D gene: TRBD1
V gene: TRBV7-2
J gene: TRBJ1-1
CDR3 protein: CASSSRGPNTEAFF
CDR3 DNA: TGTGCCAGCAGCTCCAGGGGGCCGAACACTGAAGCTTTCTTT

clone size: .
D gene: TRBD1
V gene: TRBV2
J gene: TRBJ1-2
CDR3 protein: CASPTDRANYGYTF
CDR3 DNA: TGTGCCAGCCCTACCGACAGGGCTAACTATGGCTACACCTTC

clone size: .
D gene: .
V gene: TRBV6-6
J gene: TRBJ2-2
CDR3 protein: CASSRDRPGGATGELFF
CDR3 DNA: TGTGCCAGCAGTCGGGACAGGCCGGGAGGTGCCACCGGGGAGCTGTTTTTT

clone size: .
D gene: .
V gene: TRBV3-1/TRBV3-2
J gene: TRBJ1-4
CDR3 protein: CASSQGQDGRNEKLFF
CDR3 DNA: TGTGCCAGCAGCCAAGGGCAAGACGGGAGGAATGAAAAACTGTTTTTT

clone size: .
D gene: .
V gene: TRBV2
J gene: TRBJ1-5
CDR3 protein: CASSVRQVNQPQHF
CDR3 DNA: TGTGCCAGCAGTGTGCGACAGGTGAATCAGCCCCAGCATTTT

clone size: .
D gene: TRBD1
V gene: TRBV19
J gene: TRBJ1-4
CDR3 protein: CASSIRRGTGYGEKLFF
CDR3 DNA: TGTGCCAGTAGTATACGTCGTGGGACAGGGTATGGCGAAAAACTGTTTTTT

clone size: .
D gene: .
V gene: TRBV12-3/TRBV12-4
J gene: TRBJ2-3
CDR3 protein: CASSVAGSGTQYF
CDR3 DNA: TGTGCCAGCAGTGTTGCGGGATCAGGTACGCAGTATTTT

clone size: few
D gene: TRBD1
V gene: TRBV9
J gene: TRBJ2-7
CDR3 protein: CASSVEGGPTYEQYF
CDR3 DNA: TGTGCCAGCAGCGTAGAAGGGGGCCCAACCTACGAGCAGTACTTC

clone size: .
D gene: .
V gene: TRBV5-8
J gene: TRBJ2-5
CDR3 protein: CASSLAVGLQETQYF
CDR3 DNA: TGTGCCAGCAGCTTGGCGGTTGGTCTTCAAGAGACCCAGTACTTC

clone size: .
D gene: .
V gene: TRBV15
J gene: TRBJ1-5
CDR3 protein: CATSREGNYQPQHF
CDR3 DNA: TGTGCCACCAGCAGAGAGGGAAACTATCAGCCCCAGCATTTT

clone size: .
D gene: .
V gene: TRBV5-6
J gene: TRBJ1-1
CDR3 protein: CASSSYPGRLTEAFF
CDR3 DNA: TGTGCCAGCAGCTCCTACCCTGGCAGACTCACTGAAGCTTTCTTT

clone size: .
D gene: .
V gene: TRBV20-1
J gene: TRBJ2-3
CDR3 protein: CSALVWDTQYF
CDR3 DNA: TGCAGTGCCCTCGTGTGGGATACGCAGTATTTT

clone size: .
D gene: .
V gene: TRBV14
J gene: TRBJ2-7
CDR3 protein: CASSYGEWDEQYF
CDR3 DNA: TGTGCCAGCTCTTACGGGGAATGGGACGAGCAGTACTTC

clone size: .
D gene: TRBD2
V gene: TRBV6-2/TRBV6-3
J gene: TRBJ2-7
CDR3 protein: CASSSWTSGGYSYEQYF
CDR3 DNA: TGTGCCAGCAGTTCTTGGACTAGCGGGGGATACTCCTACGAGCAGTACTTC

clone size: .
D gene: .
V gene: TRBV2
J gene: TRBJ1-2
CDR3 protein: CASSDVRHYGYTF
CDR3 DNA: TGTGCCAGCAGTGATGTTCGACACTATGGCTACACCTTC

clone size: .
D gene: TRBD1
V gene: TRBV28
J gene: TRBJ2-2
CDR3 protein: CASQTGTGSNRPTGELFF
CDR3 DNA: TGTGCCAGTCAAACCGGGACAGGGTCCAATAGGCCGACCGGGGAGCTGTTTTTT

clone size: .
D gene: .
V gene: TRBV5-8
J gene: TRBJ1-3
CDR3 protein: CASSSVQPLSGNTIYF
CDR3 DNA: TGTGCCAGCAGCTCCGTCCAGCCTCTCTCTGGAAACACCATATATTTT

clone size: .
D gene: TRBD1
V gene: TRBV7-9
J gene: TRBJ2-7
CDR3 protein: CASSQTGDEQYF
CDR3 DNA: TGTGCCAGCAGCCAGACAGGGGACGAGCAGTACTTC

clone size: .
D gene: .
V gene: TRBV18
J gene: TRBJ1-5
CDR3 protein: CASSFTGMGGNQPQHF
CDR3 DNA: TGTGCCAGCTCATTCACAGGGATGGGAGGCAATCAGCCCCAGCATTTT

clone size: once
D gene: .
V gene: TRBV3-1/TRBV3-2
J gene: TRBJ2-1
CDR3 protein: CASSRSGEQFF
CDR3 DNA: TGTGCCAGCAGCCGAAGTGGTGAGCAGTTCTTC

clone size: few
D gene: TRBD2
V gene: TRBV3-1/TRBV3-2
J gene: TRBJ2-5
CDR3 protein: CASSRLPASGGQETQYF
CDR3 DNA: TGTGCCAGCAGCCGTCTTCCGGCTAGCGGGGGACAAGAGACCCAGTACTTC

clone size: .
D gene: TRBD1
V gene: TRBV19
J gene: TRBJ1-4
CDR3 protein: CASSNQGQGNEKLFF
CDR3 DNA: TGTGCCAGTAGTAACCAGGGACAGGGAAATGAAAAACTGTTTTTT

clone size: .
D gene: .
V gene: TRBV30
J gene: TRBJ1-1
CDR3 protein: CAWSWRADTEAFF
CDR3 DNA: TGTGCCTGGAGCTGGCGGGCAGACACTGAAGCTTTCTTT

clone size: .
D gene: TRBD2
V gene: TRBV7-8
J gene: TRBJ2-1
CDR3 protein: CASSLNYGRGVRINEQFF
CDR3 DNA: TGTGCCAGCAGCTTAAATTACGGACGGGGGGTACGGATCAATGAGCAGTTCTTC

clone size: .
D gene: .
V gene: TRBV3-1/TRBV3-2
J gene: TRBJ2-1
CDR3 protein: CASSRVTSFGQFF
CDR3 DNA: TGTGCCAGCAGCCGTGTGACTAGTTTTGGGCAGTTCTTC

clone size: .
D gene: .
V gene: TRBV28
J gene: TRBJ1-2
CDR3 protein: CASSFNYGYTF
CDR3 DNA: TGTGCCAGCAGTTTTAACTATGGCTACACCTTC

clone size: .
D gene: .
V gene: TRBV29-1
J gene: TRBJ1-2
CDR3 protein: CSAATLSGSYGYTF
CDR3 DNA: TGCAGCGCAGCGACACTCTCAGGGTCCTATGGCTACACCTTC

clone size: .
D gene: TRBD1
V gene: TRBV11-3
J gene: TRBJ1-5
CDR3 protein: CASSFLRDSNNQPQHF
CDR3 DNA: TGTGCCAGCAGCTTTCTTAGGGACAGCAACAATCAGCCCCAGCATTTT

clone size: .
D gene: TRBD1
V gene: TRBV7-9
J gene: TRBJ1-5
CDR3 protein: CASSRTGLSNQPQHF
CDR3 DNA: TGTGCCAGCAGCCGGACAGGGCTGAGCAATCAGCCCCAGCATTTT

clone size: .
D gene: .
V gene: TRBV23-1
J gene: TRBJ1-5
CDR3 protein: CASSQVGVERTYYQPQHF
CDR3 DNA: TGCGCCAGCAGTCAAGTGGGAGTCGAGCGTACCTACTACCAGCCCCAGCATTTT

clone size: .
D gene: .
V gene: TRBV9
J gene: TRBJ1-4
CDR3 protein: CASSVAGAGGKLFF
CDR3 DNA: TGTGCCAGCAGCGTAGCAGGGGCGGGGGGAAAACTGTTTTTT

clone size: .
D gene: TRBD1
V gene: TRBV5-6
J gene: TRBJ1-2
CDR3 protein: CASSLDPTGNYGYTF
CDR3 DNA: TGTGCCAGCAGCTTGGATCCGACAGGGAACTATGGCTACACCTTC

clone size: .
D gene: TRBD1
V gene: TRBV19
J gene: TRBJ1-6
CDR3 protein: CASSRTGESPLHF
CDR3 DNA: TGTGCCAGTAGTAGGACAGGGGAATCACCCCTCCACTTT

clone size: few
D gene: .
V gene: TRBV27
J gene: TRBJ1-1
CDR3 protein: CASSLGLYVNTEAFF
CDR3 DNA: TGTGCCAGCAGTTTGGGGTTGTATGTAAACACTGAAGCTTTCTTT

clone size: .
D gene: .
V gene: TRBV6-2/TRBV6-3
J gene: TRBJ2-3
CDR3 protein: CASSYSSPRDTQYF
CDR3 DNA: TGTGCCAGCAGTTACTCGAGTCCGCGGGATACGCAGTATTTT

clone size: .
D gene: .
V gene: TRBV2
J gene: TRBJ1-6
CDR3 protein: CASSETEIYNSPLHF
CDR3 DNA: TGTGCCAGCAGTGAGACGGAAATCTATAATTCACCCCTCCACTTT

clone size: .
D gene: TRBD1
V gene: TRBV3-1/TRBV3-2
J gene: TRBJ1-6
CDR3 protein: CASSPMDHSGGANSPLHF
CDR3 DNA: TGTGCCAGCAGTCCGATGGACCACTCAGGGGGCGCGAATTCACCCCTCCACTTT

clone size: .
D gene: .
V gene: TRBV18
J gene: TRBJ1-1
CDR3 protein: CASSLRQEDTEAFF
CDR3 DNA: TGTGCCAGCTCACTGCGGCAGGAGGACACTGAAGCTTTCTTT

clone size: .
D gene: .
V gene: TRBV6-5
J gene: TRBJ1-3
CDR3 protein: CASSRLEGNTIYF
CDR3 DNA: TGTGCCAGCAGCCGTCTTGAGGGAAACACCATATATTTT

clone size: .
D gene: TRBD1
V gene: TRBV2
J gene: TRBJ1-4
CDR3 protein: CASSHRDSRNEKLFF
CDR3 DNA: TGTGCCAGCAGCCATAGGGACAGCCGTAATGAAAAACTGTTTTTT

clone size: .
D gene: .
V gene: TRBV7-2
J gene: TRBJ1-6
CDR3 protein: CASSQGGTRNSPLHF
CDR3 DNA: TGTGCCAGCAGCCAAGGTGGGACCCGTAATTCACCCCTCCACTTT

clone size: .
D gene: .
V gene: TRBV29-1
J gene: TRBJ2-2
CDR3 protein: CSVEVGLWAGTGGELFF
CDR3 DNA: TGCAGCGTTGAAGTGGGGCTGTGGGCAGGGACTGGCGGGGAGCTGTTTTTT

clone size: few
D gene: .
V gene: TRBV7-3
J gene: TRBJ1-6
CDR3 protein: CASSLLNSPLHF
CDR3 DNA: TGTGCCAGCAGCTTATTGAACTCACCCCTCCACTTT

clone size: .
D gene: .
V gene: TRBV7-9
J gene: TRBJ1-1
CDR3 protein: CASSLVRVGVNTEAFF
CDR3 DNA: TGTGCCAGCAGCTTAGTTAGGGTCGGGGTGAACACTGAAGCTTTCTTT

clone size: .
D gene: .
V gene: TRBV2
J gene: TRBJ1-5
CDR3 protein: CASSDLRNQPQHF
CDR3 DNA: TGTGCCAGCAGTGACCTCCGCAATCAGCCCCAGCATTTT

clone size: .
D gene: TRBD1
V gene: TRBV16
J gene: TRBJ1-2
CDR3 protein: CASSQPPGQGPYGYTF
CDR3 DNA: TGTGCCAGCAGCCAACCTCCGGGACAGGGCCCATATGGCTACACCTTC

clone size: .
D gene: TRBD1
V gene: TRBV5-4
J gene: TRBJ2-1
CDR3 protein: CASSLDRGAYNEQFF
CDR3 DNA: TGTGCCAGCAGTTTAGACAGGGGGGCCTACAATGAGCAGTTCTTC

clone size: .
D gene: .
V gene: TRBV15
J gene: TRBJ2-5
CDR3 protein: CATSLEVAGETQYF
CDR3 DNA: TGTGCCACCAGCCTCGAGGTGGCTGGGGAGACCCAGTACTTC

clone size: .
D gene: .
V gene: TRBV2
J gene: TRBJ2-7
CDR3 protein: CASRDTEGNYYEQYF
CDR3 DNA: TGTGCCAGCAGAGACACAGAGGGTAACTACTACGAGCAGTACTTC